This T cell receptor (beta chain) was sequenced in a study of blood T cells in healthy people across ages. Study-level points and caveats: Donor CMV status, an unknown factor, possibly confounded changes in expanded clonotypes.

Points on this clonotype: The antigen is undetermined.

Next came a second PCR, run for about 7 to 12 cycles, which used a sample-barcoded 5' primer along with a J-beta primer mix. TCRdb re-called the 5' RACE reads with MiXCR, one entry per CDR3 protein. The data contain hundreds of thousands of distinct CDR3 sequences, roughly 20% of them seen just once; the ten biggest clones take up 3.5% to 4%. There were at least 5.5 micrograms of total RNA extracted from every sample. The source is a man between 65 and 80 years old in good health. The sequencing sample was made of blood.

The CDR3 DNA sequence: TGCGCCAGCAGCTTGATGTCTGGGGCCAACGTCCTGACTTTC. Amino acid sequence: CASSLMSGANVLTF. J is TRBJ2-6 and V is TRBV5-1, with D unclear. Germline V lookup: CDR1 SGHRS, CDR2 YFSETQ. Trimming removed 1 base at V and 1 base at J, with 3 bases between. The CDR3 extends over 14 amino acids.